These 30 T cell receptor beta chains share one sample of origin, sequenced in a study of Ad26.COV2.S vaccination and SARS-CoV-2 variants. Treatment given: some 20 received Ad26.COV2.S at low or high dose, single or two shots; about 5 received placebo; per-sample allocation not given. Day 63 after the first vaccine or placebo injection was the time point for sampling. TCRdb's copy holds only in-frame clones and misses some; the assay was immunoSEQ multiplex PCR. This repertoire shows 400,000 to 450,000 clones, 80% to 95% found once; its top ten account for about 12%. The sequencing used peripheral blood, collected in a trial of Ad26.COV2.S vaccine versus placebo. These receptors all stem from a person aged 18-60 years who received the Ad26.COV2.S COVID-19 vaccine or a placebo.

This chain uses TRBV7-8 with TRBJ1-1, with no clear D. Trimming cost V 5 bases and J 0 bases, with 16 bases left between them. This CDR3 has 16 amino acids. Germline loops: CDR1 SGHVS, CDR2 FQNEAQ. As DNA, the CDR3 is TGTGCCAGCAGCGATTACTCCAGAGTAGTGAACACTGAAGCTTTCTTT. Translated: CASSDYSRVVNTEAFF.

This clone appeared a few times. The chain employs TRBV19 and TRBJ1-1; tentative D call: TRBD1 (6 bases). Trimming cost V 10 bases and J 0 bases, with 15 bases left between them. Germline V gene sequence: CDR1 LNHDA, CDR2 SQIVND (reference sequence). The CDR3 runs 14 residues. The CDR3 loop reads CATLQGGMNTEAFF. CDR3 nucleotides: TGTGCCACACTACAGGGAGGGATGAACACTGAAGCTTTCTTT.

The chain couples TRBV7-9 to TRBJ2-1; 9 nucleotides agree with TRBD2. This CDR3 is 14 amino acids long. Trimming cost V 5 bases and J 5 bases; bases outside gene matches: 4. Germline CDR1 is SEHNR and CDR2 is FQNEAQ (reference sequence). The CDR3 loop is CASSGRTSDNEQFF. CDR3 sequence (DNA): TGTGCCAGCAGCGGGAGGACTAGCGACAATGAGCAGTTCTTC.

The chain has TRBV28 and TRBJ2-7, with 8 bases matching TRBD2. The CDR3 covers 16 residues. Germline CDR1 reads MDHEN; CDR2 reads SYDVKM. The V gene end was trimmed by 0 bases and the J gene end by 3 bases; junction bases not matched to a gene: 7. The CDR3 nucleotides are TGTGCCAGCAGTTTATGGACGAGCGGGAGATACTACGAGCAGTACTTC. Its protein product is CASSLWTSGRYYEQYF.

V and J are TRBV14 and TRBJ2-1; maybe TRBD2 (5 bases). Trimming cost V 6 bases and J 0 bases, with 27 bases left between them. The germline gives CDR1 SGHDN, CDR2 FVKESK. The CDR3 runs to 20 residues. The CDR3 sequence: CASRSGVLAGAPSSYNEQFF. The CDR3 DNA reads as TGTGCCAGCAGGTCCGGAGTGCTAGCTGGAGCCCCGAGCTCCTACAATGAGCAGTTCTTC.

CDR3 sequence: CASSYRQGATEAFF. CDR3 bases: TGTGCCAGCAGCTACCGACAGGGGGCCACTGAAGCTTTCTTT. This chain uses TRBV5-8 with TRBJ1-1; 10 bases line up with TRBD1. The CDR3 is made up of 14 amino acids. With 3 bases clipped from V and 4 bases from J, the junction kept 3 bases outside the gene matches. The germline V gene encodes CDR1 SGHTS and CDR2 YDEGEE.

The chain couples TRBV7-9 to TRBJ2-3; D is unclear. The germline V gene encodes CDR1 SEHNR and CDR2 FQNEAQ (reference sequence). This CDR3 is built from 12 residues. The V end lost 5 bases, the J end lost 2 bases, and 5 bases lay between the germline ends. This CDR3 is CASSVSTDTQYF. The CDR3 DNA reads TGTGCCAGCAGCGTATCCACAGATACGCAGTATTTT.

The chain joins TRBV3-1 (or the pseudogene TRBV3-2) to TRBJ2-1, with D uncertain. CDR1 is LGHDT and CDR2 is YNNKEL in the germline V gene (reference sequence). CDR3 length equals 15 residues. V lost 1 base and J lost 0, with 7 bases in between. CDR3 DNA sequence: TGTGCCAGCAGCCAAGCGGAGAGCTCCTACAATGAGCAGTTCTTC. This encodes CASSQAESSYNEQFF.

The chain couples TRBV4-2 to TRBJ2-1, with unresolved D. CDR1 and CDR2 from the germline V gene are LGHNA and YNFKEQ. Trimming removed 4 bases from V and 0 bases from J, with 10 bases in between. The CDR3 extends over 15 amino acids. CDR3 nucleotide sequence: TGTGCCAGCAGCCCCACCACACGCTCCTACAATGAGCAGTTCTTC. As protein: CASSPTTRSYNEQFF.

CDR3 residues: CASSFTGNPYEQYF. CDR3 DNA: TGTGCCAGCAGCTTTACCGGGAACCCCTACGAGCAGTACTTC. This chain links TRBV7-2 with TRBJ2-7; TRBD2 is a possible D gene (5 bases). Looked up from germline, CDR1 is SGHTA and CDR2 is FQGNSA. Trimming took 3 bases from V and 2 from J, leaving 11 bases between them. The CDR3 sequence is 14 residues long.

This chain joins TRBV27 and TRBJ2-1, with D perhaps TRBD1 (6 bases). The germline CDR1 and CDR2 sequences are MNHEY and SMNVEV (reference sequence). The V end lost 5 bases, the J end lost 0 bases, and 17 bases lay between the germline ends. The CDR3 contains 17 residues. CDR3 in DNA: TGTGCCAGCAGTCCATGGGTGGGGGCGAGCTCCTACAATGAGCAGTTCTTC. Translated, it gives CASSPWVGASSYNEQFF.

This chain uses TRBV7-9 with TRBJ2-1, with D perhaps matching TRBD1 or TRBD2 (5 bases each). The CDR3 spans 16 residues. V gave up 0 bases and J gave up 2 bases, with 11 bases separating them. CDR1 is SEHNR and CDR2 is FQNEAQ in the germline V gene (reference sequence). This chain's CDR3 is CASSLALGETYNEQFF. CDR3 DNA: TGTGCCAGCAGCTTAGCGCTGGGGGAGACCTACAATGAGCAGTTCTTC.

The chain has TRBV9 and TRBJ2-7; D assignment may be TRBD1 or TRBD2 (5 bases each). V shed 4 bases and J shed 6 bases, with 20 bases lying between them. The CDR3 is 15 residues long. CDR1 and CDR2 (germline): SGDLS, YYNGEE. The CDR3 nucleotides read TGTGCCAGCAGCCCGCGACACGGGGCTAGGGGCGAGCAGTACTTC. It is translated as CASSPRHGARGEQYF.

The V and J genes are TRBV12-3 or TRBV12-4 and TRBJ2-5; D might be TRBD2 (6 bases). The CDR3 runs 13 residues. The V end was cut by 6 bases, the J end by 0 bases, with 8 bases between. The CDR3 loop is CASRGGNQETQYF. In DNA, the CDR3 is TGTGCCAGCAGGGGAGGTAACCAAGAGACCCAGTACTTC.

The genes are TRBV4-2 and TRBJ2-1; D is possibly TRBD1 or TRBD2 (5 bases each). The CDR3 is 17 residues long. V was clipped by 3 bases and J by 5 bases, with 20 bases between them. CDR1 is LGHNA and CDR2 is YNFKEQ in the germline V gene. The CDR3 sequence is CASSHESGTPKDNEQFF. In nucleotides, the CDR3 is TGTGCCAGCAGCCACGAATCCGGGACGCCAAAGGACAATGAGCAGTTCTTC.

The CDR3 here is CASSYTRGGAGELFF. In DNA form, the CDR3 reads TGTGCCAGCAGTTACACCCGGGGAGGGGCCGGGGAGCTGTTTTTT. The V and J genes are TRBV6-2 or TRBV6-3 and TRBJ2-2; 7 bases align to TRBD2. There are 15 residues in the CDR3. After removal of 2 bases from V and 6 bases from J, the junction contained 6 bases not matched to a gene. CDR1 MNHEY and CDR2 SVGEGT come from the germline V gene.

The chain is built from TRBV24-1 and TRBJ1-4; 9 bases map to TRBD1. This CDR3 has 16 amino acids. CDR1 is KGHDR and CDR2 is SFDVKD in the germline V gene. V was pared by 5 bases and J by 2 bases, with 5 bases of the junction left unmatched. As DNA, the CDR3 is TGTGCCACCAGTGGCGGGACAGGGAGCACTAATGAAAAACTGTTTTTT. The encoded protein is CATSGGTGSTNEKLFF.

The chain employs TRBV6-5 and TRBJ1-6, with D hard to call. This CDR3 region has 12 residues. Germline CDR1 reads MNHEY; CDR2 reads SVGAGI. V lost 2 bases and J lost 12, with 8 bases in between. The CDR3 DNA reads TGTGCCAGCAGTTACCAATCCGGACCCCTCCACTTT. This codes for CASSYQSGPLHF.

The chain combines TRBV5-1 with TRBJ1-1; the D gene is possibly TRBD1 (5 bases). This CDR3 has 14 residues. Trimming took off 0 bases at V and 2 bases at J, with 8 bases between the two ends. From germline, CDR1 is SGHRS and CDR2 YFSETQ. CDR3 nucleotides: TGCGCCAGCAGCTTGGGGGGCATAAACACTGAAGCTTTCTTT. Translating it yields CASSLGGINTEAFF.

The V and J genes are TRBV20-1 and TRBJ2-7; D tentatively fits TRBD1 or TRBD2 (5 bases each). Trimming stripped 3 bases from V and 0 bases from J, with 15 bases between. Germline V lookup: CDR1 DFQATT, CDR2 SNEGSKA (reference sequence). CDR3 length: 15 residues. The CDR3 spells CSASMRGPNSYEQYF. CDR3 in DNA: TGCAGTGCTAGTATGAGGGGCCCAAACTCCTACGAGCAGTACTTC.

This sequence joins TRBV18 and TRBJ1-3; D is unresolved. The CDR3 consists of 14 residues. Germline values: CDR1 KGHSH, CDR2 LQKENI. V was cut by 6 bases and J by 4 bases, with 13 bases left in between. CDR3 loop: CASSLWENGNTIYF. DNA of the CDR3: TGTGCCAGCTCCCTCTGGGAGAACGGAAACACCATATATTTT.

CDR3 amino acids: CASSDPGQGNNEQFF. CDR3 bases: TGCGCCAGCAGCGACCCGGGACAGGGGAACAATGAGCAGTTCTTC. The V and J genes are TRBV5-1 and TRBJ2-1; 10 bases match TRBD1. This CDR3 contains 15 residues. J gave up 5 bases and V 4 bases, and 6 bases lay outside the gene matches. Germline values: CDR1 SGHRS, CDR2 YFSETQ.

The sample holds a few counts of this clone. The genes are TRBV3-1 (or the pseudogene TRBV3-2) and TRBJ1-1; D gene ambiguous. Germline V gene lookup returns CDR1 LGHDT and CDR2 YNNKEL (reference sequence). The V gene lost 2 bases and the J gene lost 1 base, with 5 bases spanning the gap. This CDR3 region has 13 residues. The CDR3 reads CASSQRQNTEAFF. CDR3 coding DNA: TGTGCCAGCAGCCAAAGACAGAACACTGAAGCTTTCTTT.

A single count supports this clone. V gene TRBV25-1 combines with J gene TRBJ2-3; 14 positions match TRBD2. CDR3 size: 15 residues. From germline, CDR1 is MGHDK and CDR2 SYGVNS. Trimming cost V 10 bases and J 5 bases; bases outside gene matches: 8. The CDR3 region has the DNA TGTGCCACCAGACTAGCGGGAGGGCCTATAGATACGCAGTATTTT. It specifies CATRLAGGPIDTQYF.

This clone was counted once. The chain links TRBV11-2 to TRBJ2-1; tentatively, D is TRBD2 (6 bases). The V end lost 5 bases, the J end lost 4 bases, and 18 bases lay between the germline ends. The length of the CDR3 is 16 residues. Germline V gene data show CDR1 as SGHAT and CDR2 as FQNNGV. CDR3 loop: CASSPWVGRGYNEQFF. CDR3 in DNA: TGTGCCAGCAGCCCCTGGGTTGGGCGGGGATACAATGAGCAGTTCTTC.

The CDR3 coding sequence is TGTGCCAGCAGCGTAGTTTCAACGGGGGGAAATGAGCAGTTCTTC. This codes for CASSVVSTGGNEQFF. This chain links TRBV9 with TRBJ2-1; 7 bases line up with TRBD2. V lost 0 bases and J lost 7; bases outside the gene matches: 7. CDR1 SGDLS and CDR2 YYNGEE come from the germline V gene. The CDR3 is 15 amino acids.

The genes are TRBV4-3 and TRBJ1-5; D may be TRBD1 (5 bases). The V and J ends lost 0 bases and 7 bases respectively, with 13 bases between them. In germline, CDR1 is LGHNA, CDR2 YSLEER. The CDR3 runs 15 residues. The CDR3 nucleotides are TGCGCCAGCAGCCAAGAACCGGGACCTAACCAGCCCCAGCATTTT. Amino acid sequence: CASSQEPGPNQPQHF.

This clone was detected only once. The chain employs TRBV11-2 and TRBJ1-2, with D perhaps TRBD1 (5 bases). Looked up from germline, CDR1 is SGHAT and CDR2 is FQNNGV. This CDR3 has 15 residues. The V gene lost 6 bases and the J gene lost 5 bases, with 19 bases spanning the gap. This CDR3 is CASSSPRAGRYGYTF. The CDR3 coding sequence is TGTGCCAGCAGTTCTCCGCGGGCAGGGAGATATGGCTACACCTTC.

The chain has TRBV3-1 (or the pseudogene TRBV3-2) and TRBJ2-3; no reliable D call. CDR1 LGHDT and CDR2 YNNKEL come from the germline V gene (reference sequence). This CDR3 has 15 residues. The germline V and J ends were trimmed by 1 base and 5 bases, with 13 bases remaining between them. CDR3 in DNA: TGTGCCAGCAGCCAAGCCCCTATGCATATAGATACGCAGTATTTT. Translation: CASSQAPMHIDTQYF.

The chain has TRBV29-1 and TRBJ2-1; 9 bases align to TRBD1. This CDR3 contains 13 residues. CDR1 is SQVTM and CDR2 is ANQGSEA in the germline V gene. V was clipped by 7 bases and J by 5 bases; unmatched bases: 6. For the CDR3, the DNA is TGCAGCGCGGCCGGGACAGGGAACAATGAGCAGTTCTTC. It translates to CSAAGTGNNEQFF.